The 29 T cell receptor beta chains below all came from one sample that was sequenced in a study of patients and donors after allogeneic stem cell transplantation (dated by TCRdb to the early 2020s). The library was made by RT-PCR. Sequencing used a NextSeq 550. TCRdb cleaned the public reads at Q25 with fastp, built clones with MiXCR and kept in-frame beta chains. Duplicate CDR3 protein sequences are folded into a single record with the most common DNA and genes. The sample records 65,000 to 80,000 distinct CDR3 sequences, more than 25% of which are singletons. The top ten clones comprise approximately 25% of the sample. Sequencing was performed on blood, either unsorted or a sorted T cell fraction (not recorded which). The receptors were sampled from a human donor who was either an allogeneic HSCT recipient or a stem cell or donor lymphocyte infusion donor (not recorded which). It is not recorded whose cells these are; they may come from a transplant donor.

This clonotype was recorded a few times. The gene calls are TRBV7-7 and TRBJ1-2; a weak D match, TRBD1 (6 bases). Germline V gives CDR1 SSHAT, CDR2 FNYEAQ (reference sequence). V was shortened by 5 bases and J by 6 bases, with 19 bases between the two germline ends. The CDR3 contains 15 residues. CDR3 loop: CASSPLRGGVNGYTF. In nucleotides, the CDR3 is TGTGCCAGCAGCCCGCTCAGGGGAGGGGTGAATGGCTACACCTTC.

The J gene is TRBJ2-1, the V gene TRBV29-1, with 10 bases that match TRBD1. The CDR3 spans 14 residues. Unmatched junction bases numbered 8, after V lost 5 bases and J lost 7 bases. Germline assignment: CDR1 SQVTM and CDR2 ANQGSEA. The CDR3 is CSVLGQGFVNEQFF. CDR3 nucleotide sequence: TGCAGCGTTCTGGGACAGGGGTTTGTGAATGAGCAGTTCTTC.

The sample holds a few counts of this clonotype. V is TRBV10-3 and J is TRBJ2-7; D call uncertain. The germline CDR1 and CDR2 sequences are ENHRY and SYGVKD. Trimming took off 7 bases at V and 2 bases at J, with 9 bases between the two ends. The CDR3 sequence is 12 residues long. The CDR3 region is CAITAGPYEQYF. Here the CDR3 DNA reads TGTGCCATCACAGCTGGGCCCTACGAGCAGTACTTC.

At least ten counts were recorded for this clonotype. This chain links TRBV12-3 or TRBV12-4 with TRBJ1-1, with 7 positions matching TRBD1. The CDR3 has 15 amino acids. V lost 6 bases to trimming and J lost 0 bases; unmatched junction nucleotides: 7. The chain's CDR3 is CASRLTGTVNTEAFF. For the CDR3, the DNA is TGTGCCAGCAGGCTCACCGGGACAGTGAACACTGAAGCTTTCTTT.

This clonotype has just one count. The J gene is TRBJ2-3, the V gene TRBV12-3 or TRBV12-4, with 16 bases matching TRBD2. The CDR3 totals 16 residues. Trimming removed 4 bases from V and 6 bases from J; junction bases left unmatched: 4. DNA for the CDR3: TGTGCCAGCAGTTCGGGACTAGCGGGGGGGCCTGATACGCAGTATTTT. Amino acid sequence: CASSSGLAGGPDTQYF.

This clonotype was seen only a few times. In nucleotides, the CDR3 is TGTGCCTGCTTGACACTTATGAACACTGAAGCTTTCTTT. This gives the protein CACLTLMNTEAFF. This rearrangement joins TRBV30 to TRBJ1-1; no clear D gene. The CDR3 length is 13 residues. CDR1 GTSNPN and CDR2 SVGIG come from the germline V gene (reference sequence). V was clipped by 6 bases and J by 0 bases, with 11 bases between them.

This clonotype was seen only a few times. The V call is TRBV5-4, the J call TRBJ1-6; 11 bases align to TRBD1. V was pared by 4 bases and J by 4 bases, with 1 base of the junction left unmatched. CDR1 and CDR2 (germline): SGHNT, YYREEE (reference sequence). There are 15 residues in the CDR3. The DNA of the CDR3 is TGTGCCAGCAGCCGGGACAGGGGGTATAATTCACCCCTCCACTTT. As protein: CASSRDRGYNSPLHF.

The chain combines TRBV28 with TRBJ2-7; 9 bases align to TRBD2. CDR1 is MDHEN and CDR2 is SYDVKM in the germline V gene. V lost 8 bases, J lost 5 bases, and 10 bases stayed unmatched. This CDR3 has 14 residues. The CDR3 loop reads CASSPLAGPNEQYF. CDR3 sequence (DNA): TGTGCCAGCTCACCCCTAGCGGGGCCCAACGAGCAGTACTTC.

This clonotype was seen a few times. This chain links TRBV3-1 with TRBJ1-1; 9 nucleotides agree with TRBD1. V trimming: 5 bases; J trimming: 3 bases; junction bases outside the gene matches: 4. The CDR3 totals 14 residues. Germline V gene data show CDR1 as LGHDT and CDR2 as YNNKEL (reference sequence). CDR3 sequence reads: CASSFNRGHTEAFF. The CDR3, as DNA: TGTGCCAGCAGCTTCAACAGGGGGCACACTGAAGCTTTCTTT.

V gene TRBV20-1 combines with J gene TRBJ2-3; D is uncertain. V lost 3 bases and J 5 bases, leaving 12 bases between the germline ends. There are 13 residues in the CDR3. Germline values: CDR1 DFQATT, CDR2 SNEGSKA (reference sequence). The CDR3 loop is CSASMGIGDTQYF. The CDR3 DNA is TGCAGTGCTAGTATGGGGATTGGAGATACGCAGTATTTT.

The chain has TRBV12-3 or TRBV12-4 and TRBJ2-7, with D maybe TRBD2 (5 bases). This CDR3 is built from 17 residues. V lost 2 bases and J lost 2, with 19 bases in between. The CDR3 region is CASSLSSTGNSTYEQYF. Written as DNA, the CDR3 is TGTGCCAGCAGTTTAAGCTCTACGGGGAACAGTACCTACGAGCAGTACTTC.

The sample holds many counts of this clonotype. The V and J genes are TRBV6-5 and TRBJ1-1; D gene ambiguous. Trimming shortened V by 1 base and J by 5 bases, and 14 bases separated the two germline ends. The CDR3 runs 15 residues. Looked up from germline, CDR1 is MNHEY and CDR2 is SVGAGI. The CDR3 DNA sequence: TGTGCCAGCAGTTACTGGCGGTGGGATGATACTGAAGCTTTCTTT. Its protein is CASSYWRWDDTEAFF.

The chain carries TRBV12-3 or TRBV12-4 and TRBJ1-2, with D possibly TRBD1 on 5 matching bases. The CDR3 length is 16 residues. The V end was cut by 0 bases, the J end by 4 bases, with 15 bases between. DNA of the CDR3: TGTGCCAGCAGTTTAGCGCTACGGGGGGGAGGCTATGGCTACACCTTC. Amino acids: CASSLALRGGGYGYTF.

The chain couples TRBV7-9 to TRBJ2-2; D not resolved. The CDR3 has 12 amino acids. V was shortened by 3 bases and J by 5 bases, with 4 bases between the two germline ends. In germline, CDR1 is SEHNR, CDR2 FQNEAQ (reference sequence). CDR3 nucleotides: TGTGCCAGCAGCTTTGGGACCGGGGAGCTGTTTTTT. It codes for CASSFGTGELFF.

In this sample, this clonotype turned up a few times. The chain couples TRBV7-9 to TRBJ1-3, with TRBD1 as a possible D gene (5 bases). The CDR3 spans 15 residues. Per the germline V gene, CDR1 is SEHNR and CDR2 is FQNEAQ (reference sequence). V was shortened by 1 base and J by 2 bases, with 9 bases between the two germline ends. The chain's CDR3 is CASSLGGTAGNTIYF. The CDR3, as DNA: TGTGCCAGCAGCTTAGGTGGGACCGCTGGAAACACCATATATTTT.

The genes are TRBV5-1 and TRBJ2-7; weak D call: TRBD1 (5 bases). The CDR3 extends over 12 amino acids. V shed 5 bases and J shed 2 bases, with 8 bases lying between them. Per germline, CDR1 SGHRS and CDR2 YFSETQ. The CDR3 protein is CASRDSPYEQYF. The CDR3 DNA reads TGCGCCAGCAGAGACAGCCCCTACGAGCAGTACTTC.

The chain recombines TRBV5-1 with TRBJ2-3; D uncertain. Germline assignment: CDR1 SGHRS and CDR2 YFSETQ. There are 14 residues in the CDR3. Trimming pared 5 bases from V and 3 bases from J, leaving 13 bases between. CDR3 bases: TGCGCCAGCAGTTCTTTTCCTGAAACAGATACGCAGTATTTT. Encoded protein: CASSSFPETDTQYF. Using reference TRBV5-1 and TRBJ2-3 for the parts outside the CDR3, the full variable domain is KAGVTQTPRYLIKTRGQQVTLSCSPISGHRSVSWYQQTPGQGLQFLFEYFSETQRNKGNFPGRFSGRQFSNSRSEMNVSTLELGDSALYLCASSSFPETDTQYFGPGTRLTVL.

The rearrangement uses TRBV21-1 and TRBJ1-1; the table's D call of TRBD1 was not tested on the DNA. TRBV21-1 represents a pseudogene. CDR3 length: 13 amino acids. The CDR3 DNA sequence: TGTGCCAGCAGCGCCCCTTATAACACTGAAGCTTTCTTT. This gives the protein CASSAPYNTEAFF.

The chain combines TRBV25-1 with TRBJ1-2; 7 bases are a match to TRBD1. The CDR3 length is 13 residues. Germline assignment: CDR1 MGHDK and CDR2 SYGVNS. V shed 5 bases and J 7 bases; nucleotides not matched to a gene: 7. The CDR3 sequence is CASSLDRASGYTF. The CDR3 bases are TGTGCCAGCAGTCTAGACAGGGCCTCTGGCTACACCTTC.

This clonotype was seen a single time. As DNA, the CDR3 is TGTGCCAGCAGCTCCGGGACAGGGTTATTTAATTTTAACACTGAAGCTTTCTTT. Its protein product is CASSSGTGLFNFNTEAFF. The chain couples TRBV12-3 or TRBV12-4 to TRBJ1-1; TRBD1 agrees at 9 bases. The CDR3 contains 18 residues. V lost 6 bases and J lost 2; bases outside the gene matches: 16.

This clonotype came up a few times. The chain couples TRBV20-1 to TRBJ2-2; 8 nucleotides agree with TRBD2. Trimming took 2 bases from V and 8 from J; bases not matched to a gene: 7. Germline V gene lookup returns CDR1 DFQATT and CDR2 SNEGSKA (reference sequence). CDR3 length: 14 residues. Written as DNA, the CDR3 is TGCAGTGCTAGACGAGCGGGAGTCGGGGGGGAGCTGTTTTTT. It encodes CSARRAGVGGELFF.

J is TRBJ1-1 and V is TRBV29-1; D not resolved. Trimming took off 2 bases at V and 6 bases at J, with 10 bases between the two ends. The length of the CDR3 is 12 residues. The germline gives CDR1 SQVTM, CDR2 ANQGSEA. DNA for the CDR3: TGCAGCGTTGAACCTATGGACCCTGAAGCTTTCTTT. Amino acid sequence: CSVEPMDPEAFF. Drawing the rest from reference TRBV29-1 and TRBJ1-1, the complete variable domain is SAVISQKPSRDICQRGTSLTIQCQVDSQVTMMFWYRQQPGQSLTLIATANQGSEATYESGFVIDKFPISRPNLTFSTLTVSNMSPEDSSIYLCSVEPMDPEAFFGQGTRLTVV.

At least ten counts were recorded for this clonotype. This chain joins TRBV18 and TRBJ1-1; the D is unclear. V lost 2 bases to trimming and J lost 5 bases, with 15 bases between them. The V gene's germline CDR1 is KGHSH and CDR2 LQKENI. The length of the CDR3 is 15 residues. Here the CDR3 reads CASSPGVATRTEAFF. CDR3 coding DNA: TGTGCCAGCTCACCAGGAGTCGCTACTCGGACTGAAGCTTTCTTT.

This chain joins TRBV19 and TRBJ2-7; D perhaps matches TRBD2 (5 bases). CDR1 is LNHDA and CDR2 is SQIVND in the germline V gene (reference sequence). The V end lost 3 bases, the J end lost 4 bases, and 10 bases lay between the germline ends. This CDR3 has 13 residues. The CDR3 region is CASSIRGPYEQYF. The CDR3 bases are TGTGCCAGTAGTATTAGAGGGCCGTACGAGCAGTACTTC.

V and J are TRBV27 and TRBJ2-7; 14 bases line up with TRBD2. The CDR3 consists of 13 residues. Germline V lookup: CDR1 MNHEY, CDR2 SMNVEV (reference sequence). Germline trimming cut 6 bases from V and 13 bases from J; bases unmatched to any gene: 8. The DNA of the CDR3 is TGTGCCAGCAGCGGACTAGCGGGAGGCTCCAATTACTTC. Amino acids: CASSGLAGGSNYF.

The chain recombines TRBV7-3 with TRBJ1-1; unclear D gene. Trimming removed 1 base from V and 7 bases from J, with 13 bases in between. CDR3 length: 14 residues. CDR1 and CDR2 (germline): SGHTA, FQGTGA. The CDR3 DNA reads as TGTGCCAGCAGCTTAAAGGGCCTCTCCGATGAAGCTTTCTTT. The encoded protein is CASSLKGLSDEAFF.

This clonotype turned up a few times. This chain joins TRBV20-1 and TRBJ1-2, with TRBD1 matching 10 bases. This CDR3 region has 12 residues. CDR1 and CDR2 from the germline V gene are DFQATT and SNEGSKA (reference sequence). Here the CDR3 DNA reads TGCAGCTCGGGACAGGGGCCCTATGGCTACACCTTC. It yields the protein CSSGQGPYGYTF.

This clonotype was seen a handful of times. V and J are TRBV5-1 and TRBJ1-2; D may be TRBD1 (5 bases). CDR1 is SGHRS and CDR2 is YFSETQ in the germline V gene. Trimming stripped 0 bases from V and 4 bases from J, with 10 bases between. The length of the CDR3 is 14 residues. Written as DNA, the CDR3 is TGCGCCAGCAGCTTGGACAGGCGAACCTATGGCTACACCTTC. Translation: CASSLDRRTYGYTF. Based on the CDR3 plus reference TRBV5-1 and TRBJ1-2, the full variable domain is KAGVTQTPRYLIKTRGQQVTLSCSPISGHRSVSWYQQTPGQGLQFLFEYFSETQRNKGNFPGRFSGRQFSNSRSEMNVSTLELGDSALYLCASSLDRRTYGYTFGSGTRLTVV.

V gene TRBV27 combines with J gene TRBJ1-1, with D perhaps TRBD1 (5 bases). V lost 7 bases, J lost 6 bases, and 15 bases lay in between. Germline V gene data show CDR1 as MNHEY and CDR2 as SMNVEV (reference sequence). This CDR3 spans 13 amino acids. CDR3 DNA: TGTGCCAGCAACTCTACCGGGGACGCTGAAGCTTTCTTT. It encodes CASNSTGDAEAFF.